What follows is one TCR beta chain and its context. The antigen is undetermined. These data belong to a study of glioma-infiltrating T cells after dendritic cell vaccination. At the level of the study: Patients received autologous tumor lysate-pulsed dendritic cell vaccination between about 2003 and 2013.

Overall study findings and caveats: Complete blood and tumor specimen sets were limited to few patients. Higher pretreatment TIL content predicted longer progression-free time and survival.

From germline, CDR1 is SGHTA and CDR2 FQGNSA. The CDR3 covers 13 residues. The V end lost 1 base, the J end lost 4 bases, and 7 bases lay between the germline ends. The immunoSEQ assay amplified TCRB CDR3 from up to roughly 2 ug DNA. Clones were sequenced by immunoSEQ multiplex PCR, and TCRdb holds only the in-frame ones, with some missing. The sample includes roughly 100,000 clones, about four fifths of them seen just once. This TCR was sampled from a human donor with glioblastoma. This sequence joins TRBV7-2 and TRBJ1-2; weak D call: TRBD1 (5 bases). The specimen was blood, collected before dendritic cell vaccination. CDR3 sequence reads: CASSLDQGYGYTF. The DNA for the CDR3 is TGTGCCAGCAGCTTAGATCAGGGCTATGGCTACACCTTC.